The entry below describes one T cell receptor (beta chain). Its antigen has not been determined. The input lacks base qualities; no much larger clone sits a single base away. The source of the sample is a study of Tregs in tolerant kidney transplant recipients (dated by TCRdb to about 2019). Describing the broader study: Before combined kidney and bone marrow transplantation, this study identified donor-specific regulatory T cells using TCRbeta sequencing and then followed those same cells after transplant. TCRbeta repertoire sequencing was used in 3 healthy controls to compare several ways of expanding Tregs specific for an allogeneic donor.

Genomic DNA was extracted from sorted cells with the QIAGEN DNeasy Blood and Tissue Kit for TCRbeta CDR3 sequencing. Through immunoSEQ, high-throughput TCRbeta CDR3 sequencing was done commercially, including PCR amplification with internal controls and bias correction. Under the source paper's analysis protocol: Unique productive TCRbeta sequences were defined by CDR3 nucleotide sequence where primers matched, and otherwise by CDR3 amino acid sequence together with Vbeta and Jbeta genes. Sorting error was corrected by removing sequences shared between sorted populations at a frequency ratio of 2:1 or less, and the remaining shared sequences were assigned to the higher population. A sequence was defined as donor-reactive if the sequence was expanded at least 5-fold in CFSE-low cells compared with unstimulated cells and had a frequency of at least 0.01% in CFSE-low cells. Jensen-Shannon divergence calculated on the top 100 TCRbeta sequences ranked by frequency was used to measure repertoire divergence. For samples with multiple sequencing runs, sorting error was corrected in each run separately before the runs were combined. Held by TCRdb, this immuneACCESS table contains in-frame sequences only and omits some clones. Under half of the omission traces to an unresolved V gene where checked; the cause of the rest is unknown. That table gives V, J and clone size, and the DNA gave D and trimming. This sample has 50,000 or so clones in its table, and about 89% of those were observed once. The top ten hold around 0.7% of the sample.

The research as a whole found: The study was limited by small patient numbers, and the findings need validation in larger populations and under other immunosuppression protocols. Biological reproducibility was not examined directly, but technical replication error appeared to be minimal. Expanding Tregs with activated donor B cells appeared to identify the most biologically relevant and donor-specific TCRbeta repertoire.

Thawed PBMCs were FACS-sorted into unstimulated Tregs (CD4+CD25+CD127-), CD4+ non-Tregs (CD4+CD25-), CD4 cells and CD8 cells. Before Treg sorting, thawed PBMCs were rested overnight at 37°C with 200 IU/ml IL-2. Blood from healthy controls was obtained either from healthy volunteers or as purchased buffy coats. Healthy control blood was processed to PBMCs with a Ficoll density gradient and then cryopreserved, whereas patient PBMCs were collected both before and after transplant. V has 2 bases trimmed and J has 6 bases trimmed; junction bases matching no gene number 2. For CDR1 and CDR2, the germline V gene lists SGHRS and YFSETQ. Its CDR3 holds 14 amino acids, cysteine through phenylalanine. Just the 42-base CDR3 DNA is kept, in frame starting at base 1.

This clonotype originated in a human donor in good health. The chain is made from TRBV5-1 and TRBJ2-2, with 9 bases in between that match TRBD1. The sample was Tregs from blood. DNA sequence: TGCGCCAGCAGCTTACAGGGGGCATCCGGGGAGCTGTTTTTT. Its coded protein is CASSLQGASGELFF.